This T cell receptor beta chain is from a study of T cell responses to AZD1222 COVID-19 vaccine. Turning to this clone: Antigen unknown.

Samples with a second dose at about 4 or about 12 weeks were pooled together. TCRdb's copy holds only in-frame clones and misses some; the assay was immunoSEQ multiplex PCR. The table shows about 78,000 clones, with 90% occurring only once. Trimming took 1 base from V and 4 from J; bases not matched to a gene: 7. Germline loops: CDR1 SGDLS, CDR2 YYNGEE. The CDR3 loop spans 16 amino acids. Whole-study results and caveats: Donors skewed white British and female; clonal diversity was possibly underestimated.

The clonotype originates from an adult who received the AZD1222 COVID-19 vaccine. The specimen was peripheral blood, collected 28 days after the second AZD1222 dose. The chain combines TRBV9 with TRBJ2-1; 8 nucleotides match TRBD2. Here the CDR3 DNA reads TGTGCCAGCAGCGTAACTGGGGTAGCGGGATACAATGAGCAGTTCTTC. Its protein product is CASSVTGVAGYNEQFF. The full variable domain, completed using reference TRBV9 and TRBJ2-1, is DSGVTQTPKHLITATGQRVTLRCSPRSGDLSVYWYQQSLDQGLQFLIQYYNGEERAKGNILERFSAQQFPDLHSELNLSSLELGDSALYFCASSVTGVAGYNEQFFGPGTRLTVL.